The rows below give T cell receptor beta chains drawn from one sample of a study of cytomegalovirus exposure and HLA in healthy donors. The method was immunoSEQ multiplex PCR; TCRdb's version includes in-frame clones alone and lacks a portion of them. The sample holds about 130,000 clones, about 88% seen once. Sequencing used PBMCs. The receptors come from a woman under 30 in good health and CMV-seronegative. The CDR3 runs from the conserved cysteine through the conserved F or W. The order of the fields is CDR3 protein, CDR3 DNA, J gene, clone size, V gene, D gene. D genes are given only for firm matches. Size is stated for part of the rows, as once, few or many counts, or as a class when the clone is expanded.

CDR3 protein: CASSLPGDSLYF; CDR3 DNA: TGTGCCAGCAGTTTACCTGGGGACTCCTTGTATTTT; J gene: TRBJ2-3; clone size: .; V gene: TRBV27; D gene: .
CDR3 protein: CASSEGTGGAGYTF; CDR3 DNA: TGTGCCAGCAGTGAAGGAACAGGGGGAGCTGGCTACACCTTC; J gene: TRBJ1-2; clone size: .; V gene: TRBV2; D gene: TRBD1
CDR3 protein: CASSQVLGGEGDGYTF; CDR3 DNA: TGCGCCAGCAGCCAAGTTCTTGGGGGGGAAGGGGATGGCTACACCTTC; J gene: TRBJ1-2; clone size: .; V gene: TRBV4-1; D gene: .
CDR3 protein: CASTGGQGAHEQYF; CDR3 DNA: TGTGCCAGCACTGGAGGACAGGGGGCCCACGAGCAGTACTTC; J gene: TRBJ2-7; clone size: .; V gene: TRBV2; D gene: TRBD1
CDR3 protein: CASSPEETSYEQYF; CDR3 DNA: TGTGCCAGCAGTCCGGAGGAAACATCCTACGAGCAGTACTTC; J gene: TRBJ2-7; clone size: .; V gene: TRBV9; D gene: .
CDR3 protein: CSVPLVGAIADTQYF; CDR3 DNA: TGCAGCGTCCCCCTCGTGGGGGCCATTGCAGATACGCAGTATTTT; J gene: TRBJ2-3; clone size: .; V gene: TRBV29-1; D gene: .
CDR3 protein: CASSLWDRANEQFF; CDR3 DNA: TGTGCCAGCAGCTTATGGGACAGGGCTAATGAGCAGTTCTTC; J gene: TRBJ2-1; clone size: .; V gene: TRBV13; D gene: TRBD1
CDR3 protein: CASSKIAGVWNQPQHF; CDR3 DNA: TGCGCCAGCAGCAAAATCGCAGGGGTTTGGAATCAGCCCCAGCATTTT; J gene: TRBJ1-5; clone size: .; V gene: TRBV10-1; D gene: .
CDR3 protein: CASSLSREGNTEAFF; CDR3 DNA: TGTGCCAGCAGCCTCTCGAGGGAGGGGAACACTGAAGCTTTCTTT; J gene: TRBJ1-1; clone size: .; V gene: TRBV7-2; D gene: .
CDR3 protein: CASSRGQIIRNTGELFF; CDR3 DNA: TGTGCCAGTAGCAGAGGACAGATCATAAGGAACACCGGGGAGCTGTTTTTT; J gene: TRBJ2-2; clone size: .; V gene: TRBV19; D gene: .
CDR3 protein: CASYEYEKLFF; CDR3 DNA: TGTGCCAGCTACGAGTATGAAAAACTGTTTTTT; J gene: TRBJ1-4; clone size: .; V gene: TRBV28; D gene: .
CDR3 protein: CASSLQSEIAYEQYF; CDR3 DNA: TGTGCCAGTAGTCTCCAGTCGGAGATAGCCTACGAGCAGTACTTC; J gene: TRBJ2-7; clone size: once; V gene: TRBV19; D gene: .
CDR3 protein: CASSYSVRQPQHF; CDR3 DNA: TGTGCCAGCAGTTACTCTGTTCGGCAGCCCCAGCATTTT; J gene: TRBJ1-5; clone size: few; V gene: TRBV28; D gene: .
CDR3 protein: CATYGLGLAADTQYF; CDR3 DNA: TGTGCCACTTATGGACTCGGACTAGCAGCGGATACGCAGTATTTT; J gene: TRBJ2-3; clone size: .; V gene: TRBV6-5; D gene: TRBD2
CDR3 protein: CASSLMQGVYEQFF; CDR3 DNA: TGTGCCAGCAGCTTAATGCAGGGGGTCTATGAGCAGTTCTTC; J gene: TRBJ2-1; clone size: .; V gene: TRBV11-2; D gene: TRBD1
CDR3 protein: CASSYYAGTSEETQYF; CDR3 DNA: TGTGCCAGCAGTTACTATGCCGGGACTAGCGAAGAGACCCAGTACTTC; J gene: TRBJ2-5; clone size: once; V gene: TRBV6-5; D gene: TRBD2
CDR3 protein: CAISLAGTSGNNEQFF; CDR3 DNA: TGTGCCATCAGTTTGGCCGGGACTAGCGGGAACAATGAGCAGTTCTTC; J gene: TRBJ2-1; clone size: .; V gene: TRBV10-3; D gene: TRBD2
CDR3 protein: CASSWGTSGNTDTQYF; CDR3 DNA: TGTGCCAGCAGCTGGGGGACTAGCGGGAACACAGATACGCAGTATTTT; J gene: TRBJ2-3; clone size: .; V gene: TRBV7-9; D gene: TRBD2
CDR3 protein: CATCGGPRYEQYF; CDR3 DNA: TGTGCCACCTGCGGGGGGCCGAGGTACGAGCAGTACTTC; J gene: TRBJ2-7; clone size: once; V gene: TRBV28; D gene: TRBD2
CDR3 protein: CASSSLAGDNTDTQYF; CDR3 DNA: TGCGCCAGCAGCTCCCTAGCGGGGGATAACACAGATACGCAGTATTTT; J gene: TRBJ2-3; clone size: .; V gene: TRBV5-1; D gene: TRBD2
CDR3 protein: CASSPGARTVGMNTEAFF; CDR3 DNA: TGTGCCAGCAGCCCAGGCGCTCGGACAGTTGGGATGAACACTGAAGCTTTCTTT; J gene: TRBJ1-1; clone size: .; V gene: TRBV27; D gene: .
CDR3 protein: CASSDLISSRGGRGLRPYEQYF; CDR3 DNA: TGTGCCAGCAGTGACCTCATAAGTTCTAGGGGGGGAAGGGGACTACGTCCCTACGAGCAGTACTTC; J gene: TRBJ2-7; clone size: .; V gene: TRBV6-4; D gene: .
CDR3 protein: CASSWGLGEVAEAFF; CDR3 DNA: TGCGCCAGCAGCTGGGGATTAGGGGAGGTCGCTGAAGCTTTCTTT; J gene: TRBJ1-1; clone size: .; V gene: TRBV5-1; D gene: .
CDR3 protein: CASSQKTGGDVYGYTF; CDR3 DNA: TGTGCCAGCAGCCAAAAAACAGGGGGCGACGTCTATGGCTACACCTTC; J gene: TRBJ1-2; clone size: .; V gene: TRBV4-2; D gene: TRBD1
CDR3 protein: CASTRTASYNEQFF; CDR3 DNA: TGTGCCAGCACCAGGACAGCCTCCTACAATGAGCAGTTCTTC; J gene: TRBJ2-1; clone size: .; V gene: TRBV27; D gene: .
CDR3 protein: CASSARQGEGQPQHF; CDR3 DNA: TGTGCCAGCAGCGCCCGACAGGGGGAAGGACAGCCCCAGCATTTT; J gene: TRBJ1-5; clone size: .; V gene: TRBV7-2; D gene: TRBD1
CDR3 protein: CASSRTSGREYPEQYF; CDR3 DNA: TGTGCCAGCAGCCGGACTAGCGGGAGGGAGTATCCCGAGCAGTACTTC; J gene: TRBJ2-7; clone size: .; V gene: TRBV7-2; D gene: TRBD2
CDR3 protein: CATSPRMGGMSGNTIYF; CDR3 DNA: TGTGCCACCAGCCCCCGAATGGGGGGTATGTCTGGAAACACCATATATTTT; J gene: TRBJ1-3; clone size: .; V gene: TRBV15; D gene: .
CDR3 protein: CASSVQGDQPQHF; CDR3 DNA: TGTGCCAGCAGTGTACAGGGAGATCAGCCCCAGCATTTT; J gene: TRBJ1-5; clone size: .; V gene: TRBV6-1; D gene: .
CDR3 protein: CAWSGAGGYEQYF; CDR3 DNA: TGTGCCTGGAGTGGAGCGGGAGGCTACGAGCAGTACTTC; J gene: TRBJ2-7; clone size: .; V gene: TRBV30; D gene: TRBD2
CDR3 protein: CASSPTTGTSGSYEQYF; CDR3 DNA: TGTGCCAGCAGCCCAACCACCGGGACTAGCGGGAGTTACGAGCAGTACTTC; J gene: TRBJ2-7; clone size: .; V gene: TRBV5-4; D gene: TRBD2
CDR3 protein: CASSSRSGQPQHF; CDR3 DNA: TGTGCCAGCAGCTCAAGGTCGGGTCAGCCCCAGCATTTT; J gene: TRBJ1-5; clone size: .; V gene: TRBV11-1; D gene: .